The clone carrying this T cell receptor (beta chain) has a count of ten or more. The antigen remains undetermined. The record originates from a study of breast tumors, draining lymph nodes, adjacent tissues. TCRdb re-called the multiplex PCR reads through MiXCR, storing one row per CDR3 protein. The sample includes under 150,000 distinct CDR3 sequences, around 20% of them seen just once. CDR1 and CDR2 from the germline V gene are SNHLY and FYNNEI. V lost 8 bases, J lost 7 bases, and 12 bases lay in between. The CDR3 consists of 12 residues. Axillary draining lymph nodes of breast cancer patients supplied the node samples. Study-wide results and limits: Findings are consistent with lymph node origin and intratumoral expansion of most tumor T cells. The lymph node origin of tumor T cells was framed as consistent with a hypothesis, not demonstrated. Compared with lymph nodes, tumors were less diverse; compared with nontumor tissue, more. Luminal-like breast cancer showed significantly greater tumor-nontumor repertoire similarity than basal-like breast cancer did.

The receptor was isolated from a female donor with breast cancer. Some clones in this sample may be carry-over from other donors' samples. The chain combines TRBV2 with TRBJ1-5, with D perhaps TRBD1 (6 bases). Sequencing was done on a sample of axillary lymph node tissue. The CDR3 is CASSAGDQPQHF. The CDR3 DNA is TGTGCCAGCTCGGCAGGGGACCAGCCCCAGCATTTT.